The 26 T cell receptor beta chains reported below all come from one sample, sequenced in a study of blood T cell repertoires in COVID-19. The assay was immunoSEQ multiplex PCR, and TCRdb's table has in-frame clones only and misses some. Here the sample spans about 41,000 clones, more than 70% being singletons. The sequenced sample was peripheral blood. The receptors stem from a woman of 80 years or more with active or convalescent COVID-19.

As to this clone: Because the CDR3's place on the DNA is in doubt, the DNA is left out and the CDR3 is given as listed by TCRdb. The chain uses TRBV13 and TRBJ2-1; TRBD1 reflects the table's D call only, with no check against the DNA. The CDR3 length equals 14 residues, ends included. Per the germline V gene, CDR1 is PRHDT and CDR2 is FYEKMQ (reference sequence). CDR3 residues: CASSLFARGTGAFF.

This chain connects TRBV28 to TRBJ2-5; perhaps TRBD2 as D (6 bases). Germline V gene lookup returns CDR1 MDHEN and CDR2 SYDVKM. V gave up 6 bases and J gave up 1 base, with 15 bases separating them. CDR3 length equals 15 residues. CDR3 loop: CASSPWGEGQETQYF. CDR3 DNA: TGTGCCAGCAGCCCGTGGGGGGAAGGCCAAGAGACCCAGTACTTC.

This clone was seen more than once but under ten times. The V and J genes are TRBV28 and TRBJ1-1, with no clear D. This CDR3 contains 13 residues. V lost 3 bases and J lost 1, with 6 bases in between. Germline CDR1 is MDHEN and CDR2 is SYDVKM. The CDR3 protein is CASSFSGNTEAFF. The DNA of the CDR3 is TGTGCCAGCAGTTTTTCAGGGAACACTGAAGCTTTCTTT.

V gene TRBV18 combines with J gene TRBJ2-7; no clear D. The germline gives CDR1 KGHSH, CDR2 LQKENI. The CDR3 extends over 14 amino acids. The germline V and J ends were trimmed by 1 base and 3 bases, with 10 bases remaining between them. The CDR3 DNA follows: TGTGCCAGCTCACCACGCCAGGCACACTACGAGCAGTACTTC. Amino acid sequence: CASSPRQAHYEQYF. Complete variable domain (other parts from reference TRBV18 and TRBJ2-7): NAGVMQNPRHLVRRRGQEARLRCSPMKGHSHVYWYRQLPEEGLKFMVYLQKENIIDESGMPKERFSAEFPKEGPSILRIQQVVRGDSAAYFCASSPRQAHYEQYFGPGTRLTVT.

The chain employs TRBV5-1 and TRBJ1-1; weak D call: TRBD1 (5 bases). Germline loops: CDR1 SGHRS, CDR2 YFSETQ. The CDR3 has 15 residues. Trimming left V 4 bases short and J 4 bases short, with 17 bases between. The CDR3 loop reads CASSTGLPGGTEAFF. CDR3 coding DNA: TGCGCCAGCAGCACGGGACTTCCTGGAGGCACTGAAGCTTTCTTT.

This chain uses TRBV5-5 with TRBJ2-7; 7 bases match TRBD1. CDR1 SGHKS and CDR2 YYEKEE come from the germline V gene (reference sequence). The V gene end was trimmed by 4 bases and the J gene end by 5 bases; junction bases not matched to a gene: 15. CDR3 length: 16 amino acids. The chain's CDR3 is CASSLIPGQRSNEQYF. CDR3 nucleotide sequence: TGTGCCAGCAGCCTAATTCCGGGACAGAGGAGTAACGAGCAGTACTTC.

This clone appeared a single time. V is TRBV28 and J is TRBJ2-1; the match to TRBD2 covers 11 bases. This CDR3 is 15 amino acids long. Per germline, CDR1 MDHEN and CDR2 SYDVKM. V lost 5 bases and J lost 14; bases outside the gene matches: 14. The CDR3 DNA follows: TGTGCCAGCAGTCCCGGGACTAGCGGTACAATGTGGGAGTTCTTC. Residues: CASSPGTSGTMWEFF.

The CDR3 protein is CAIGGSSRRDTEAFF. The CDR3 DNA is TGTGCCATCGGCGGGAGCTCTCGTCGGGACACTGAAGCTTTCTTT. The chain links TRBV10-3 to TRBJ1-1; no firm D call. From germline, CDR1 is ENHRY and CDR2 SYGVKD. The CDR3 runs to 15 residues. V lost 8 bases to trimming and J lost 3 bases, with 19 bases between them.

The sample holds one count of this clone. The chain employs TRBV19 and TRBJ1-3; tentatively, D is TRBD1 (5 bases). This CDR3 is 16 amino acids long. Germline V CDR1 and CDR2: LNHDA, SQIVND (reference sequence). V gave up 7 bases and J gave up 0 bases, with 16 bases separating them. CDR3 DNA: TGTGCCAGTACCCATCTGACAGTCAGCTCTGGAAACACCATATATTTT. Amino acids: CASTHLTVSSGNTIYF.

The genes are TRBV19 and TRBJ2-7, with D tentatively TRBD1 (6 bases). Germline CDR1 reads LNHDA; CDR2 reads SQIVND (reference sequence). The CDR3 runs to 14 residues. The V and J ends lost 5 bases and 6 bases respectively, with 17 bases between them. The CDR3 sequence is CASSPTTGAGEQYF. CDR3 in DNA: TGTGCCAGTAGTCCGACGACAGGCGCGGGCGAGCAGTACTTC.

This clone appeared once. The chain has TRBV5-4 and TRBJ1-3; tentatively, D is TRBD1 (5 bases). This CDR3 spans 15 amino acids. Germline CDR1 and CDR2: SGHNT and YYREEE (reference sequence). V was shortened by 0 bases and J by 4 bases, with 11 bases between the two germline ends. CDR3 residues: CASSLAGGRGNTIYF. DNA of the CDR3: TGTGCCAGCAGCTTGGCGGGGGGAAGAGGAAACACCATATATTTT.

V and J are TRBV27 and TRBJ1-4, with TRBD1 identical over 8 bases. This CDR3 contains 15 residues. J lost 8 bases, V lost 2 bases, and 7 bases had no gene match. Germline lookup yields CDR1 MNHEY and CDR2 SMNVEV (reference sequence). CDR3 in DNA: TGTGCCAGCAGTTTACCGGACAGGGCTCGAGAAAAACTGTTTTTT. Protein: CASSLPDRAREKLFF.

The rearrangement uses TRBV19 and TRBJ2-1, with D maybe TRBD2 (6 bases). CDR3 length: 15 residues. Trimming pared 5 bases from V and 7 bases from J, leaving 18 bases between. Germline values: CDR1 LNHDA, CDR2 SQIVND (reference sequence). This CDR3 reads CASSPASVGVNEQFF. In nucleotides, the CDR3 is TGTGCCAGTAGTCCCGCTAGCGTTGGTGTGAATGAGCAGTTCTTC.

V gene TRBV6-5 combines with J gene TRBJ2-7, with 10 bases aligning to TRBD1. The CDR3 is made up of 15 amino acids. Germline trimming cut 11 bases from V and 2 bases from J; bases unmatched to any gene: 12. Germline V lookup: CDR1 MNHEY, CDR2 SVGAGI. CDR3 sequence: CAAGRGTGDTYEQYF. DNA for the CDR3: TGTGCCGCAGGGAGGGGGACAGGGGACACCTACGAGCAGTACTTC.

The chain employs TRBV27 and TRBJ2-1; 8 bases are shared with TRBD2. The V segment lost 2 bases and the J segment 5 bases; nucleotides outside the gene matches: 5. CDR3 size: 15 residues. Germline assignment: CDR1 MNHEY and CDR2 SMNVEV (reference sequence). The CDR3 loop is CASSLLTSGDNEQFF. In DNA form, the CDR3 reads TGTGCCAGCAGTTTACTAACTAGCGGCGACAATGAGCAGTTCTTC.

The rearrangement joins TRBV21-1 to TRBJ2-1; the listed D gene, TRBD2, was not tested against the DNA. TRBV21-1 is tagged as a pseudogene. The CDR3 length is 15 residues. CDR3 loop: CASSTREDPYNEQFF. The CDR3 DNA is TGTGCCAGCAGCACACGGGAGGACCCCTACAATGAGCAGTTCTTC.

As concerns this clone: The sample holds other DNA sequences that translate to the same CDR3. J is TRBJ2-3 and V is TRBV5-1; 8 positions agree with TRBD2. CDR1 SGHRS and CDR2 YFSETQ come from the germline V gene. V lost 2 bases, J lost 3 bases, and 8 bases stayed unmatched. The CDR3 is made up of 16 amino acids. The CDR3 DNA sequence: TGCGCCAGCAGCTTAGGTGGGACTAGTGGGACAGATACGCAGTATTTT. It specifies CASSLGGTSGTDTQYF.

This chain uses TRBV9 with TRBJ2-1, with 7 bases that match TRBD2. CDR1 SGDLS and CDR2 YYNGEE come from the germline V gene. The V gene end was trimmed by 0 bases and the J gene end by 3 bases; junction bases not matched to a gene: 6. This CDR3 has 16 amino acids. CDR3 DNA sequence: TGTGCCAGCAGCGTAGGGAGTAGCGGGTTCTACAATGAGCAGTTCTTC. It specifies CASSVGSSGFYNEQFF.

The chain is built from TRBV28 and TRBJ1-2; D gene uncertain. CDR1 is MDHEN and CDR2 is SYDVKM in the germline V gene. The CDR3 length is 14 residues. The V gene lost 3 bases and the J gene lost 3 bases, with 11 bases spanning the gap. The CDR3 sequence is CASSFIRSDYGYTF. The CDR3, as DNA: TGTGCCAGCAGTTTCATCCGCTCGGACTATGGCTACACCTTC.

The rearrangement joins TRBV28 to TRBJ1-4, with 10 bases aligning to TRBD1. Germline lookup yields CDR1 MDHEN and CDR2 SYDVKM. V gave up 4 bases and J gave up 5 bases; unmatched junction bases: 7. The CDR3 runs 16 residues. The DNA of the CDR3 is TGTGCCAGCAGTTATCTCCGGACAGGGGGGAATGAAAAACTGTTTTTT. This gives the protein CASSYLRTGGNEKLFF.

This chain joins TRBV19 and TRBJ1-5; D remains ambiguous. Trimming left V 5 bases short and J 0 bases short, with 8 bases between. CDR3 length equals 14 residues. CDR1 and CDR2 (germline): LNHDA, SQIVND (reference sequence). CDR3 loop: CASSFRYSNQPQHF. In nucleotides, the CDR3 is TGTGCCAGTAGTTTTCGGTATAGCAATCAGCCCCAGCATTTT.

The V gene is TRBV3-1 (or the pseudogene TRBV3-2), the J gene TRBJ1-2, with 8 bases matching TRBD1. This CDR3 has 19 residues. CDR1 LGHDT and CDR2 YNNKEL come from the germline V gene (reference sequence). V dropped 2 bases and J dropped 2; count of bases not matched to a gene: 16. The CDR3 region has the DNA TGTGCCAGCAGCCAACTCAAAGGGGGACAGGCGACCCTAAACTATGGCTACACCTTC. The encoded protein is CASSQLKGGQATLNYGYTF.

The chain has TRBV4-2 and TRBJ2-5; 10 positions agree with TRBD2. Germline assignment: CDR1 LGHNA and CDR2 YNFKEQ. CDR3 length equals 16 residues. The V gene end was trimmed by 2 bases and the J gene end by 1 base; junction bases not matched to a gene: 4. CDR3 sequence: CASSQPAGGIQETQYF. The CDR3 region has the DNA TGTGCCAGCAGCCAACCAGCGGGAGGGATCCAAGAGACCCAGTACTTC.

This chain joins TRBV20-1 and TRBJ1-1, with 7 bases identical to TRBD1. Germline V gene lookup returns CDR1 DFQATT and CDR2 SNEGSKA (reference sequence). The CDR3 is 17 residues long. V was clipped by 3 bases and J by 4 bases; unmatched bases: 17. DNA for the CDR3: TGCAGTGCTAGTCGGCAGGGGGTCTTTATTCGTAGCACTGAAGCTTTCTTT. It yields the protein CSASRQGVFIRSTEAFF.

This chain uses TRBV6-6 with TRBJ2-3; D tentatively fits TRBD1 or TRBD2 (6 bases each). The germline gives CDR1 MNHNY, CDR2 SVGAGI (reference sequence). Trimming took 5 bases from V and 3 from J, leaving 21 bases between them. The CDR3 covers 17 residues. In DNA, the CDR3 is TGTGCCAGCAGTCGAGCGGGCACAGGGATATGGACAGATACGCAGTATTTT. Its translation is CASSRAGTGIWTDTQYF.

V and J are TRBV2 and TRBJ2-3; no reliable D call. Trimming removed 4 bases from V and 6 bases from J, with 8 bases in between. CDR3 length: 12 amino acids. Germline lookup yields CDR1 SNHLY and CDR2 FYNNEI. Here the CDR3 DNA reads TGTGCCAGCAGTGTCCAGAAGGATACGCAGTATTTT. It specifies CASSVQKDTQYF.